This TCR beta chain derives from a study of blood T cell repertoires in COVID-19. The wider study: Sites across the United States, Italy and Spain contributed samples from acute and convalescent COVID-19. Sources were T cells, B-cell-depleted T cells, or PBMCs; the material itself was cDNA or gDNA.

V was trimmed by 0 bases and J by 4 bases, leaving 3 bases between them. Looked up from germline, CDR1 is LNHDA and CDR2 is SQIVND (reference sequence). CDR3 length: 12 residues. This clone came up a few times. Study processing details: Researchers report that nucleated cell counts were estimated from reference gene primer amplification. Method: immunoSEQ multiplex PCR; TCRdb's copy keeps in-frame clones and lacks some. That table gives V, J and clone size, and the DNA gave D and trimming. The sample includes about 220,000 clones, roughly 81% of them seen just once. V and J are TRBV19 and TRBJ1-2; D call uncertain. The source material was peripheral blood. The TCR comes from a man aged 50-59 years who had recovered from COVID-19. CDR3 residues: CASSIDGYGYTF. CDR3 in DNA: TGTGCCAGTAGTATAGACGGCTATGGCTACACCTTC.